This T cell receptor (beta chain) came from a study of blood T cell repertoires in COVID-19. Study-wide context: Samples came from the United States, Italy and Spain, spanning acute and convalescent COVID-19. PBMCs, B-cell-depleted T cells, or T cells provided the cDNA or gDNA that made up the material.

In the original processing: Reference gene primer amplification in the assay estimated nucleated cell counts. Sequenced by immunoSEQ multiplex PCR; TCRdb stores in-frame clones only, minus some. V, J and clone size are taken as reported in that table, and D and trimming were inferred from the DNA itself. The data show approximately 94,000 clones, with around 90% seen just once and about 7.6% held by the top ten. V trimming: 7 bases; J trimming: 9 bases; junction bases outside the gene matches: 12. Germline V gene data show CDR1 as SEHNR and CDR2 as FQNEAQ (reference sequence). The CDR3 is made up of 16 amino acids.

The sequence was collected from a woman in her 70s with acute or convalescent COVID-19. The sample consisted of peripheral blood. V is TRBV7-9 and J is TRBJ1-6; 10 bases line up with TRBD1. CDR3 DNA sequence: TGTGCCAGCAACGAGAGCCCGGGACAGGGGATTTCACCCCTCCACTTT. Protein: CASNESPGQGISPLHF.